The 5 T cell receptor beta chains below come from one sample, sequenced in a study of blood T cells in healthy people across ages. A second roughly 7 to 11 cycle PCR used barcoded and J-beta primers. Each CDR3 protein is one row after TCRdb ran MiXCR on the 5' RACE reads. The sample yields 730,000 or so distinct CDR3 sequences, around two fifths seen once. Sequencing was done on a sample of blood. These receptors came from an older man in good health.

This chain joins TRBV7-6 and TRBJ2-1; 7 bases agree with TRBD2. The CDR3 length is 16 residues. V lost 3 bases to trimming and J lost 0 bases; unmatched junction nucleotides: 5. Germline V gene data show CDR1 as SGHVS and CDR2 as FNYEAQ. This CDR3 reads CASSFRAGSSYNEQFF. As DNA, the CDR3 is TGTGCCAGCAGCTTCAGAGCGGGAAGCTCCTACAATGAGCAGTTCTTC.

The chain joins TRBV6-2 or TRBV6-3 to TRBJ1-5; possibly TRBD1 for D (6 bases). This CDR3 region has 15 residues. CDR1 is MNHEY, CDR2 SVGEGT, per germline. V lost 7 bases, J lost 9 bases, and 22 bases lay in between. In DNA form, the CDR3 reads TGTGCCAGCAACTGGTCCGGGGGCGCCTCAATGCCCCAGCATTTT. This sequence encodes CASNWSGGASMPQHF.

The chain joins TRBV7-2 to TRBJ2-4, with unresolved D. V was pared by 7 bases and J by 13 bases, with 26 bases between. The CDR3 is 15 amino acids. The germline CDR1 and CDR2 sequences are SGHTA and FQGNSA. The CDR3 coding sequence is TGTGCCAGCAACGACATCGGAGTGGGCGTTGGTGAGCAGTACTTC. It is translated as CASNDIGVGVGEQYF.

The chain is built from TRBV5-1 and TRBJ1-4; tentative D call: TRBD1 (6 bases). The CDR3 is 16 amino acids. Germline assignment: CDR1 SGHRS and CDR2 YFSETQ. V lost 0 bases to trimming and J lost 3 bases, with 12 bases between them. CDR3 sequence reads: CASSLVQGSANEKLFF. The CDR3 nucleotides are TGCGCCAGCAGCTTGGTACAGGGTTCTGCTAATGAAAAACTGTTTTTT.

Note on this clonotype: This may arise from a read error, as a much more abundant clone is one base away. The rearrangement links TRBV12-3 or TRBV12-4 to TRBJ2-3, with no clear D. The CDR3 sequence is 14 residues long. V lost 5 bases to trimming and J lost 0 bases, with 9 bases between them. The CDR3 loop reads CASSVTSSTDTQYF. The DNA for the CDR3 is TGTGCCAGCAGTGTTACCAGTAGCACAGATACGCAGTATTTT.